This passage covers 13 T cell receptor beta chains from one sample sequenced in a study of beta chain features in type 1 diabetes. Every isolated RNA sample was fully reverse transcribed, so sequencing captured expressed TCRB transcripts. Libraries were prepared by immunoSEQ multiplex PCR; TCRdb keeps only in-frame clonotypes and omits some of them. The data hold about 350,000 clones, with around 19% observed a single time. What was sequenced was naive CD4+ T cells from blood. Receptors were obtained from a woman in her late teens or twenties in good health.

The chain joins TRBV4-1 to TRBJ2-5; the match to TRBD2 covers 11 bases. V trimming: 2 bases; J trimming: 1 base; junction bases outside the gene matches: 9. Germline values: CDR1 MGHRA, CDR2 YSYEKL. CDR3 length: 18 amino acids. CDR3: CASSQPPGTSGFQETQYF. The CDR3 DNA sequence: TGCGCCAGCAGCCAACCCCCAGGGACTAGCGGCTTCCAAGAGACCCAGTACTTC.

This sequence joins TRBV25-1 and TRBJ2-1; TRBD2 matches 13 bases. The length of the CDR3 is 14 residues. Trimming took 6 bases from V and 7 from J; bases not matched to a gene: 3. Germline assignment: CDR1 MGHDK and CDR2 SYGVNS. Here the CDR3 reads CASRGTSGVNEQFF. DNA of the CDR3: TGTGCCAGCAGGGGGACTAGCGGGGTGAATGAGCAGTTCTTC. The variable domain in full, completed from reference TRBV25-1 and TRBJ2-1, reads EADIYQTPRYLVIGTGKKITLECSQTMGHDKMYWYQQDPGMELHLIHYSYGVNSTEKGDLSSESTVSRIRTEHFPLTLESARPSHTSQYLCASRGTSGVNEQFFGPGTRLTVL.

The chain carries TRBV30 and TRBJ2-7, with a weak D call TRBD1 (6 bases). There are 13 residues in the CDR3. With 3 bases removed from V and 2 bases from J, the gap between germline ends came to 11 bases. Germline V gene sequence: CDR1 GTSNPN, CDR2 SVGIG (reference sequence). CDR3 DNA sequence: TGTGCCTGGAGCCCGACAGGAACCTACGAGCAGTACTTC. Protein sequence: CAWSPTGTYEQYF.

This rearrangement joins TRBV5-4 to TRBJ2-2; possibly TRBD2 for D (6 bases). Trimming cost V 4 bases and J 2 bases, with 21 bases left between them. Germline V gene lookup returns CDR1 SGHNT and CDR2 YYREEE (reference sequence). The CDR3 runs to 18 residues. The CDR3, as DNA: TGTGCCAGCAGCCCCGGTGGTGTAGCGGCCTCTAACACCGGGGAGCTGTTTTTT. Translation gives CASSPGGVAASNTGELFF.

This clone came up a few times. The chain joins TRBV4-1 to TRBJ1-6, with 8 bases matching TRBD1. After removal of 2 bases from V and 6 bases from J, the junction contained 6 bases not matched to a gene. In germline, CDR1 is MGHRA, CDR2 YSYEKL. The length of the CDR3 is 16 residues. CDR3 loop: CASSQWTGTGNSPLHF. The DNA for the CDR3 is TGCGCCAGCAGCCAATGGACAGGGACCGGTAATTCACCCCTCCACTTT.

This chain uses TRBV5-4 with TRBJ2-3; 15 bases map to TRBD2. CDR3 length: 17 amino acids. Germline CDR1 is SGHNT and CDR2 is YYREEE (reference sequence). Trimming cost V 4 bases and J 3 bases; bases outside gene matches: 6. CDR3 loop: CASSPGTSGGLTDTQYF. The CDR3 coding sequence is TGTGCCAGCAGCCCCGGGACTAGCGGGGGGTTGACAGATACGCAGTATTTT.

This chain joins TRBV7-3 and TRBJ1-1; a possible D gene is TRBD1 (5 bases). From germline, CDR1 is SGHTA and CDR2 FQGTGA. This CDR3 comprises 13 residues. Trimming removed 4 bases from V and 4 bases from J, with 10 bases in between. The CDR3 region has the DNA TGTGCCAGCAGCTCCATTCAGGGCACTGAAGCTTTCTTT. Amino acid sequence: CASSSIQGTEAFF.

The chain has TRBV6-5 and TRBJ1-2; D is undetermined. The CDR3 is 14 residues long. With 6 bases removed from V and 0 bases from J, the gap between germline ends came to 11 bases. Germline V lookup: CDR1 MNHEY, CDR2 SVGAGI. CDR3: CASRLMESNYGYTF. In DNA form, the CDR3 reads TGTGCCAGCAGACTCATGGAGTCTAACTATGGCTACACCTTC.

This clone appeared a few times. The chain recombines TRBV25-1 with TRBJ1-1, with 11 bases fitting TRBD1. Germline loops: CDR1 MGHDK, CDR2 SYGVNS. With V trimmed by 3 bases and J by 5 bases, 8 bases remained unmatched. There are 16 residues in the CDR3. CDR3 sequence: CASSDILGQGGTEAFF. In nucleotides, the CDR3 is TGTGCCAGCAGTGACATTCTGGGACAGGGGGGGACTGAAGCTTTCTTT.

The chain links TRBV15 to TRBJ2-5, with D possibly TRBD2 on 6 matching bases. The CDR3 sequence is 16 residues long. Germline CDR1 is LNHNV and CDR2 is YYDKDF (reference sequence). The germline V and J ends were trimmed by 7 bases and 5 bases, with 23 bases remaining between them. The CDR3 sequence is CATTDPRTWEDETQYF. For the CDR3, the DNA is TGTGCCACCACCGATCCGAGGACGTGGGAGGACGAGACCCAGTACTTC.

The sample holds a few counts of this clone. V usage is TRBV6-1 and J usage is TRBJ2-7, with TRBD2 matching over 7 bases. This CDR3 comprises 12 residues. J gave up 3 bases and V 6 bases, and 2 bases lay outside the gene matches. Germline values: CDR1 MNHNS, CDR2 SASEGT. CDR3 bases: TGTGCCAGCAGGGGGACTAACTACGAGCAGTACTTC. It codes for CASRGTNYEQYF.

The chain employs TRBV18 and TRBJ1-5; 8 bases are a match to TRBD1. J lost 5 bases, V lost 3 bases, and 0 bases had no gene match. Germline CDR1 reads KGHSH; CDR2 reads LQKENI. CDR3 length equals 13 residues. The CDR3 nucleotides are TGTGCCAGCTCACCGGGACAGGATCAGCCCCAGCATTTT. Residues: CASSPGQDQPQHF. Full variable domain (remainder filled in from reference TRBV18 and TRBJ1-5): NAGVMQNPRHLVRRRGQEARLRCSPMKGHSHVYWYRQLPEEGLKFMVYLQKENIIDESGMPKERFSAEFPKEGPSILRIQQVVRGDSAAYFCASSPGQDQPQHFGDGTRLSIL.

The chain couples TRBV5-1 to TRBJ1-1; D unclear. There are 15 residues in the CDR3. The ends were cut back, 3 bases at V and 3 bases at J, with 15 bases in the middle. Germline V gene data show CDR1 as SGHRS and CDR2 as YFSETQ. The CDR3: CASSSDSGFDTEAFF. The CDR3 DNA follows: TGCGCCAGCAGCTCCGATTCCGGTTTCGACACTGAAGCTTTCTTT.